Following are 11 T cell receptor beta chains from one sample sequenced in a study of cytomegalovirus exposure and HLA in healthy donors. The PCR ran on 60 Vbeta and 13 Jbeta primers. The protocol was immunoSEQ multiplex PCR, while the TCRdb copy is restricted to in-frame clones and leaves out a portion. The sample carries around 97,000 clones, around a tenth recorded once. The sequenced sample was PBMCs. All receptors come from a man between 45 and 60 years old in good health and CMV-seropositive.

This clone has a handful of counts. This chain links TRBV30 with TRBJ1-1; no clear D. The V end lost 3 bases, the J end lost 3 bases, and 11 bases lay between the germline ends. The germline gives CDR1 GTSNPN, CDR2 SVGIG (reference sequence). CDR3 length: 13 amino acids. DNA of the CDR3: TGTGCCTGGAGGAGGAGGCAGGACACTGAAGCTTTCTTT. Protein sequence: CAWRRRQDTEAFF.

In DNA, the CDR3 is TGTGCCAGCAGCTCCAGCGGCGCTAGCACAGATACGCAGTATTTT. This gives the protein CASSSSGASTDTQYF. The chain couples TRBV9 to TRBJ2-3; TRBD2 might be the D (5 bases). This CDR3 contains 15 residues. Germline CDR1 is SGDLS and CDR2 is YYNGEE. Trimming stripped 4 bases from V and 0 bases from J, with 12 bases between.

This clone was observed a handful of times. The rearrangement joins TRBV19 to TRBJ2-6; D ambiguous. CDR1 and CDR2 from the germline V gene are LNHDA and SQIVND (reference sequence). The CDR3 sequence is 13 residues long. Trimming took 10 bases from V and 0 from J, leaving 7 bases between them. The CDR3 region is CAIENSGANVLTF. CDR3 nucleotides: TGTGCCATTGAGAACTCTGGGGCCAACGTCCTGACTTTC.

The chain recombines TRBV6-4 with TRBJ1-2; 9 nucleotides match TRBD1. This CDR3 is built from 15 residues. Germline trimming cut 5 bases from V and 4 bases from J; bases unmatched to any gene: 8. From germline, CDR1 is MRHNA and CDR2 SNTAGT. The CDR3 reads CASSISGTGFYGYTF. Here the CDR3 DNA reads TGTGCCAGCAGTATTTCCGGGACAGGGTTCTATGGCTACACCTTC.

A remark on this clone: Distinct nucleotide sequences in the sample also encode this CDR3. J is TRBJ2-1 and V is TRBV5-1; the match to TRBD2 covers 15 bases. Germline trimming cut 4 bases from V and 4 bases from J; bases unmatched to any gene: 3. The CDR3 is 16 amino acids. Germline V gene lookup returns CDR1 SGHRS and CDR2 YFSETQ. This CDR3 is CASSLGLAGGYNEQFF. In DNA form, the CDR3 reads TGCGCCAGCAGCCTAGGACTAGCGGGAGGGTACAATGAGCAGTTCTTC. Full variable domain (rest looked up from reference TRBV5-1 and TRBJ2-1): KAGVTQTPRYLIKTRGQQVTLSCSPISGHRSVSWYQQTPGQGLQFLFEYFSETQRNKGNFPGRFSGRQFSNSRSEMNVSTLELGDSALYLCASSLGLAGGYNEQFFGPGTRLTVL.

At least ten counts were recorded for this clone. Written as DNA, the CDR3 is TGTGCCAGCACCCGCGGAGGGCCCGGGGAGCTGTTTTTT. Translation gives CASTRGGPGELFF. The chain recombines TRBV7-2 with TRBJ2-2, with D possibly matching TRBD2 (6 bases). Looked up from germline, CDR1 is SGHTA and CDR2 is FQGNSA. V dropped 7 bases and J dropped 6 bases, with 12 bases sitting between them. The CDR3 is 13 amino acids.

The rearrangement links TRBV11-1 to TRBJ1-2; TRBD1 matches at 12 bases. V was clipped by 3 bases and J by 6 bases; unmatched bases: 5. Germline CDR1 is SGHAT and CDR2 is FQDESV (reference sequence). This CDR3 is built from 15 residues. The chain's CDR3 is CASSLGDRGQDGYTF. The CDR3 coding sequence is TGTGCCAGCAGCTTGGGGGACAGGGGGCAAGATGGCTACACCTTC.

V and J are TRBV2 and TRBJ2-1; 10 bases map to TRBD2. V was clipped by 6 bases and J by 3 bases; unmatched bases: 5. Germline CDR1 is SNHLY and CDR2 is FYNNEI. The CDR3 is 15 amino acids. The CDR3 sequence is CASRRTSGRYNEQFF. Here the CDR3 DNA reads TGTGCCAGCAGGCGGACTAGCGGCCGCTACAATGAGCAGTTCTTC.

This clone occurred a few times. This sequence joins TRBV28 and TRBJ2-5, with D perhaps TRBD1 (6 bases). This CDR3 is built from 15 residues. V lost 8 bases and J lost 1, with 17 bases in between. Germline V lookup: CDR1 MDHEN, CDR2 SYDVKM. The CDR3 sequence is CASGPLGGLQETQYF. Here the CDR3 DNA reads TGTGCCAGCGGGCCTCTTGGGGGCCTCCAAGAGACCCAGTACTTC. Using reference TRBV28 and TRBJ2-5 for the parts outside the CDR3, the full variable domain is DVKVTQSSRYLVKRTGEKVFLECVQDMDHENMFWYRQDPGLGLRLIYFSYDVKMKEKGDIPEGYSVSREKKERFSLILESASTNQTSMYLCASGPLGGLQETQYFGPGTRLLVL.

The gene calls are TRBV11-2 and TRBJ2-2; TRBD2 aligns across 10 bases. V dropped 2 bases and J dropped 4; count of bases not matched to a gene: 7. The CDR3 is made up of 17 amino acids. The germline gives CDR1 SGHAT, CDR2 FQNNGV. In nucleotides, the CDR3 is TGTGCCAGCAGCTTAAGGAGGACTAGCGGTAGCACCGGGGAGCTGTTTTTT. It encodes CASSLRRTSGSTGELFF.

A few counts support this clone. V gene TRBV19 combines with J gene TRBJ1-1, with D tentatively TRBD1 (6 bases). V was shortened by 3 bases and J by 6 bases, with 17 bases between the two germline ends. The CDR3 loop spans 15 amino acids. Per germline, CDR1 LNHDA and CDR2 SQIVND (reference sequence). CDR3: CASSIYPQGIAEAFF. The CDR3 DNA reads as TGTGCCAGTAGTATTTACCCCCAGGGGATCGCTGAAGCTTTCTTT.